This record looks at one T cell receptor beta chain sequence and its context. The sample is drawn from a study of technical replicates of blood from several donors. The CDR3 extends over 14 amino acids. Germline V gene data show CDR1 as SGHRS and CDR2 as YFSETQ. V was pared by 3 bases and J by 1 base, with 3 bases of the junction left unmatched. Profiled with immunoSEQ multiplex PCR; TCRdb holds only in-frame clones, not every one. The table shows roughly 80,000 clones, with roughly 94% occurring only once. The sequence derives from a human donor in good health. Sequencing was carried out using T cells isolated from PBMCs. The gene calls are TRBV5-1 and TRBJ1-1; TRBD1 matches 7 bases. The CDR3 loop is CASSSRGENTEAFF. As DNA, the CDR3 is TGCGCCAGCAGCTCCAGGGGGGAGAACACTGAAGCTTTCTTT.